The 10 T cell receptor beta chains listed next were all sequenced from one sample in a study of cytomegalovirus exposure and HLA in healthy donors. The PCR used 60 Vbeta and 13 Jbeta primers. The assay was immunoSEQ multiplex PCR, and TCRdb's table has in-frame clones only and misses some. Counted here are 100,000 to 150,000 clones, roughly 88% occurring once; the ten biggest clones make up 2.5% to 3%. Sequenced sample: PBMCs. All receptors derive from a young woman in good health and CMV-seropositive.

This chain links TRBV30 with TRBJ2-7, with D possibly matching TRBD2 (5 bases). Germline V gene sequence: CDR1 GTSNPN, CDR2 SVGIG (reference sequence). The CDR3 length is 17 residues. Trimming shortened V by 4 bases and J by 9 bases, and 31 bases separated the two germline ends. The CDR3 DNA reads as TGTGCCTGGAAAGAGGGTGGGTTGGTCCCTCCCAGGATTGGGCAGTACTTC. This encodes CAWKEGGLVPPRIGQYF.

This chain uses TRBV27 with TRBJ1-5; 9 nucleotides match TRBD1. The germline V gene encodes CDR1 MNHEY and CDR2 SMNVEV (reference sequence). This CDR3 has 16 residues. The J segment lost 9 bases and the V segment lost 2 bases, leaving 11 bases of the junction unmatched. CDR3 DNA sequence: TGTGCCAGCAGTTTACAGGGACAGGGTTGGGGTACGCCCCAGCATTTT. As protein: CASSLQGQGWGTPQHF.

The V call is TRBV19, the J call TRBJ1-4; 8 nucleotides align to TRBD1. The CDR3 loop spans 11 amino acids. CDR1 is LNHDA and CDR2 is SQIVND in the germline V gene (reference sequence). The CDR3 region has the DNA TGTGCGACAGGGGCTAATGAAAAACTGTTTTTT. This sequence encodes CATGANEKLFF.

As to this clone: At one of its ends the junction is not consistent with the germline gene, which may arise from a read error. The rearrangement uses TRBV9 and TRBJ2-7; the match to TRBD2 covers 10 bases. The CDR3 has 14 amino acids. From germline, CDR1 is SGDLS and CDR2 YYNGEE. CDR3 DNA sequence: TGTGCCAGCAGTGTAGCGGGGGGTACCTACGAGCAGTACTTC. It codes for CASSVAGGTYEQYF. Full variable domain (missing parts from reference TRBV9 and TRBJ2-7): DSGVTQTPKHLITATGQRVTLRCSPRSGDLSVYWYQQSLDQGLQFLIQYYNGEERAKGNILERFSAQQFPDLHSELNLSSLELGDSALYFCASSVAGGTYEQYFGPGTRLTVT.

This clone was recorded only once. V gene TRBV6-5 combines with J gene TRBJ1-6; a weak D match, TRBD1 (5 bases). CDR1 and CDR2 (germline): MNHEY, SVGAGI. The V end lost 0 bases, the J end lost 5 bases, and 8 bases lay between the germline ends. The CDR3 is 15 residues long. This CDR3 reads CASSYSVGDNSPLHF. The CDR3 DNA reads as TGTGCCAGCAGTTACTCAGTAGGGGATAATTCACCCCTCCACTTT.

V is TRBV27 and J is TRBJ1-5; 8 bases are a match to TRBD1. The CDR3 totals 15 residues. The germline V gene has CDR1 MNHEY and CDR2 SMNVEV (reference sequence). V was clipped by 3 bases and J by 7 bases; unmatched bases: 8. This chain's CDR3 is CASSFSTGGGQPQHF. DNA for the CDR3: TGTGCCAGCAGTTTTAGTACAGGGGGGGGACAGCCCCAGCATTTT.

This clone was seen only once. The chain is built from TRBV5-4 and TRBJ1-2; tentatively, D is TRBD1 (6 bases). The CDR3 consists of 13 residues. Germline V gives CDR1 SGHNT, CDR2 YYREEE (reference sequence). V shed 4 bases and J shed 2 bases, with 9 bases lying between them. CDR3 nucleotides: TGTGCCAGCAGCATCACAGGGAACTATGGCTACACCTTC. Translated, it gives CASSITGNYGYTF.

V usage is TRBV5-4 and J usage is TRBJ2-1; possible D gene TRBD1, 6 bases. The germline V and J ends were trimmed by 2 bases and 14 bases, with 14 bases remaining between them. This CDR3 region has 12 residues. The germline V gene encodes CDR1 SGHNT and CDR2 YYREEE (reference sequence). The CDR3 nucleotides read TGTGCCAGCAGCTTTACAGGGAGCGAAGAGTTCTTC. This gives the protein CASSFTGSEEFF.

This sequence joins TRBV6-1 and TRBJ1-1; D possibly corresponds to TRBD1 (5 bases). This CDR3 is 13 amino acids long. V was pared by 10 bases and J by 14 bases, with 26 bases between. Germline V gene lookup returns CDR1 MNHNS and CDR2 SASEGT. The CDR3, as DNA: TGTGCCACCATCCGAACCCCGGAAGGGGTGGTCTTCTTT. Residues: CATIRTPEGVVFF.

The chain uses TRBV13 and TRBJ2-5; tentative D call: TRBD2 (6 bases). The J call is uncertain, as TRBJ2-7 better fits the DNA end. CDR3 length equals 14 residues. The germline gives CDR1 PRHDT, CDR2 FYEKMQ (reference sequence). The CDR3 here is CASRGLLSSYEQYF. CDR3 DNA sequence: TGTGCCAGCAGGGGACTTCTGAGCTCCTACGAGCAGTACTTC.